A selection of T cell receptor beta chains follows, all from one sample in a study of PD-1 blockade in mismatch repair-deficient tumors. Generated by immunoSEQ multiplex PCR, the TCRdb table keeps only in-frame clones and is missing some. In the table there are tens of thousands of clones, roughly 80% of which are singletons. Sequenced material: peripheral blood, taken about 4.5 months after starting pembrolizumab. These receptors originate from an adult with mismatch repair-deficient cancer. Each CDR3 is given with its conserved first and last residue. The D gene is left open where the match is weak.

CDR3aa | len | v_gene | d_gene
CASSLAVVINQPQHF | 15 | TRBV5-8 | NA
CASSQSGRGDTQYF | 14 | TRBV7-7 | NA
CASESRNSYEQYF | 13 | TRBV7-5 | NA
CASSIQNTGELFF | 13 | TRBV28 | NA
CASSKGMEETQYF | 13 | TRBV18 | NA
CASSQEGRNYGYTF | 14 | TRBV4-1 | NA
CASSSPAMHEQFF | 13 | TRBV7-9 | NA
CAWSGGRAEQYF | 12 | TRBV30 | NA
CASSPLAGGPSENIQYF | 17 | TRBV7-8 | TRBD2
CASSSNPGDTGELFF | 15 | TRBV5-1 | NA
CASSLSGGGSGYTF | 14 | TRBV11-2 | NA
CASSLGEDTQYF | 12 | TRBV4-1 | NA
CASSSQQGRGYTF | 13 | TRBV11-2 | NA